This T cell receptor beta chain was captured by sequencing in a study of identical twins. V was shortened by 1 base and J by 0 bases, with 12 bases between the two germline ends. Germline loops: CDR1 LGHDT, CDR2 YNNKEL (reference sequence). The CDR3 has 17 residues. Every sampled donor was Caucasian and healthy. TCRdb re-analysed the 5' RACE reads in MiXCR, keeping a single row per CDR3 protein. The sample gives 1.5 million to 2 million distinct CDR3 sequences, about 32% of which show up once; 0.27% is in the top ten. The rearrangement links TRBV3-1 to TRBJ1-4; the D is unclear. Source material: cord blood. This TCR was recovered from a newborn girl in good health. The chain's CDR3 is CASSQGPLTATNEKLFF. CDR3 DNA sequence: TGTGCCAGCAGCCAAGGCCCCCTTACTGCAACTAATGAAAAACTGTTTTTT.